A single sample gave rise to the 14 T cell receptor beta chains below, sequenced in a study of blood T cell repertoires in COVID-19 (dated by TCRdb to about 2020). The library was made by the immunoSEQ multiplex PCR assay. TCRdb retrieved this table from immuneACCESS and kept in-frame rearrangements only. Not all clones are present; in checked studies, unresolved V genes account for under half, and no reason is known for the remainder. Present in this sample are 75,000 to 100,000 clones, about 89% of which were seen just once. The biggest ten clones account for approximately 7% of the sample. Sequencing used peripheral blood. Receptors originate from a human donor with acute or convalescent COVID-19. The donor label of this sample is uncertain.

The rearrangement uses TRBV3-1 (or the pseudogene TRBV3-2) and TRBJ2-3; TRBD2 agrees at 9 bases. Germline CDR1 LGHDT, CDR2 YNNKEL (reference sequence). After removal of 5 bases from V and 1 base from J, the junction contained 13 bases not matched to a gene. The CDR3 consists of 18 residues. The CDR3 DNA follows: TGTGCCAGCAGCGAGCGCCTAGCGGGAAAAGGGGGCACAGATACGCAGTATTTT. Amino acid sequence: CASSERLAGKGGTDTQYF.

This chain uses TRBV2 with TRBJ2-3; 10 positions match TRBD1. The CDR3 covers 14 residues. CDR1 and CDR2 from the germline V gene are SNHLY and FYNNEI. The trim removed 6 bases at V and 5 bases at J, leaving 5 bases unmatched. CDR3 coding DNA: TGTGCCAGCAGCCGACAGGGGGCTGTAGATACGCAGTATTTT. Translating it yields CASSRQGAVDTQYF.

This clone was seen a single time. The chain uses TRBV5-8 and TRBJ1-2, with D possibly TRBD1 on 5 matching bases. This CDR3 region has 13 residues. Per germline, CDR1 SGHTS and CDR2 YDEGEE. Trimming left V 4 bases short and J 2 bases short, with 9 bases between. The CDR3, as DNA: TGTGCCAGCAGCACCCGACAGAACTATGGCTACACCTTC. Its protein product is CASSTRQNYGYTF.

The gene calls are TRBV7-3 and TRBJ2-5; 8 positions agree with TRBD2. Germline V gives CDR1 SGHTA, CDR2 FQGTGA. The CDR3 covers 13 residues. The V and J ends lost 5 bases and 4 bases, in that order; junction bases with no gene match: 3. The CDR3 spells CASSAGTRETQYF. In DNA, the CDR3 is TGTGCCAGCAGCGCCGGGACTAGAGAGACCCAGTACTTC.

The chain has TRBV6-4 and TRBJ1-6, with D maybe TRBD1 (5 bases). In germline, CDR1 is MRHNA, CDR2 SNTAGT. The V and J ends lost 2 bases and 11 bases respectively, with 13 bases between them. This CDR3 is built from 14 residues. This chain's CDR3 is CASSDTPGLTPLHF. The DNA for the CDR3 is TGTGCCAGCAGTGACACCCCAGGGTTGACACCCCTCCACTTT.

The chain employs TRBV7-9 and TRBJ1-2; no clear D. The CDR3 is made up of 14 amino acids. Germline CDR1 SEHNR, CDR2 FQNEAQ (reference sequence). V was cut by 5 bases and J by 2 bases, with 12 bases left in between. The DNA for the CDR3 is TGTGCCAGCAGCAATGACATGTGGAACTATGGCTACACCTTC. Translation gives CASSNDMWNYGYTF.

This chain joins TRBV9 and TRBJ2-2, with D possibly matching TRBD1 (6 bases). This CDR3 region has 14 residues. V was cut by 0 bases and J by 6 bases, with 9 bases left in between. Germline V gene sequence: CDR1 SGDLS, CDR2 YYNGEE. CDR3 nucleotide sequence: TGTGCCAGCAGCGTAGATGGGGGCGCCGGGGAGCTGTTTTTT. It codes for CASSVDGGAGELFF.

V is TRBV5-8 and J is TRBJ2-2; 7 nucleotides line up with TRBD1. Germline trimming cut 3 bases from V and 2 bases from J; bases unmatched to any gene: 10. Germline V CDR1 and CDR2: SGHTS, YDEGEE. The CDR3 is 17 residues long. The CDR3 loop is CASSWDSLVPNTGELFF. The CDR3 bases are TGTGCCAGCAGCTGGGACAGCCTCGTCCCTAACACCGGGGAGCTGTTTTTT.

This chain connects TRBV6-2 or TRBV6-3 to TRBJ2-5; 10 nucleotides match TRBD2. The germline gives CDR1 MNHEY, CDR2 SVGEGT. Trimming removed 2 bases from V and 4 bases from J; junction bases left unmatched: 7. The CDR3 extends over 16 amino acids. The CDR3 coding sequence is TGTGCCAGCAGTTACCCCCAGCGGGGGGGGATAGAGACCCAGTACTTC. It encodes CASSYPQRGGIETQYF.

The rearrangement joins TRBV12-3 or TRBV12-4 to TRBJ2-1; D is perhaps TRBD1 (5 bases). V lost 2 bases, J lost 5 bases, and 7 bases lay in between. CDR3 length: 13 residues. Here the CDR3 reads CASSLLQDNEQFF. CDR3 DNA sequence: TGTGCCAGCAGTTTACTACAGGACAATGAGCAGTTCTTC.

The rearrangement joins TRBV20-1 to TRBJ1-6, with D possibly matching TRBD1 (5 bases). The CDR3 has 14 residues. V gave up 3 bases and J gave up 7 bases, with 13 bases separating them. CDR1 is DFQATT and CDR2 is SNEGSKA in the germline V gene (reference sequence). The DNA of the CDR3 is TGCAGTGCTAGTGAGGGGCGGGGAAATTCACCCCTCCACTTT. Its translation is CSASEGRGNSPLHF.

The CDR3 region is CASSAGRTNTEAFF. The CDR3 nucleotides read TGTGCCAGCAGCGCGGGACGGACAAACACTGAAGCTTTCTTT. The genes are TRBV5-6 and TRBJ1-1, with D perhaps matching TRBD1 (5 bases). The germline CDR1 and CDR2 sequences are SGHDT and YYEEEE. V lost 4 bases to trimming and J lost 2 bases, with 12 bases between them. CDR3 length equals 14 residues.

The J gene is TRBJ2-3, the V gene TRBV3-1 (or the pseudogene TRBV3-2); D possibly corresponds to TRBD2 (5 bases). The CDR3 length is 16 residues. The germline V and J ends were trimmed by 0 bases and 0 bases, with 10 bases remaining between them. CDR1 is LGHDT, CDR2 YNNKEL, per germline (reference sequence). The CDR3 is CASSQERAASTDTQYF. DNA for the CDR3: TGTGCCAGCAGCCAAGAGAGGGCGGCCAGCACAGATACGCAGTATTTT.

The chain uses TRBV24-1 and TRBJ2-5, with 8 nucleotides matching TRBD1. The V gene end was trimmed by 3 bases and the J gene end by 5 bases; junction bases not matched to a gene: 7. Per germline, CDR1 KGHDR and CDR2 SFDVKD. The CDR3 runs 15 residues. The CDR3 DNA reads as TGTGCCACCAGTGATCGCGACAGGGGAAGGGAGACCCAGTACTTC. Amino acids: CATSDRDRGRETQYF.